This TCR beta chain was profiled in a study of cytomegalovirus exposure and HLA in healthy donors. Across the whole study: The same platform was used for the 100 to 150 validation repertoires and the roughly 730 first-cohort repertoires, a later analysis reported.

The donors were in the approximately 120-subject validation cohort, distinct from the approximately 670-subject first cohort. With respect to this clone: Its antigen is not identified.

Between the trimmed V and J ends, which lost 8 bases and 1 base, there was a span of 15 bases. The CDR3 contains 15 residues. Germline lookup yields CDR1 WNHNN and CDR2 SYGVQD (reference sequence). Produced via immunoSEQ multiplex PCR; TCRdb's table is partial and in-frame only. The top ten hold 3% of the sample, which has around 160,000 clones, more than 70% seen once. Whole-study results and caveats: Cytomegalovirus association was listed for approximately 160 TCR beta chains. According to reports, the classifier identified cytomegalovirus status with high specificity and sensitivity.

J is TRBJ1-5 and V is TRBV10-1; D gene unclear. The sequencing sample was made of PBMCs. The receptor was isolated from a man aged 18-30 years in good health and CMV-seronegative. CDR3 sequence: CASRSPGVSNQPQHF. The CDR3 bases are TGCGCCAGCCGCAGTCCCGGGGTCAGCAATCAGCCCCAGCATTTT.